This T cell receptor beta chain was recovered during a study of T cells in Graves' hyperthyroidism and ophthalmopathy. With regard to this clonotype: The antigen is unknown.

Points from the study as a whole: Ophthalmopathy got predicted by the model a median around 6.6 months before its onset. Stable hyperthyroidism was separated from ophthalmopathy by a model based on 13 V-J features.

Trimming left V 2 bases short and J 14 bases short, with 16 bases between. The CDR3 totals 13 residues. Germline V gene data show CDR1 as MGHDK and CDR2 as SYGVNS. Clinicians diagnosed patients from clinical symptoms, serum thyroxine and TRAb, thyroid ultrasound and orbital computed tomography. Amplification targeted TCR beta CDR3 regions from RNA transcripts. A first-round RT-PCR of the TCR CDR3 used the HTBI primer set. MiXCR, applied by TCRdb to the multiplex PCR reads, yields one record per CDR3 protein. There are about 420,000 distinct CDR3 sequences in the sample; around 13% occur only once, and about 5% lies in the top ten.

The source is a woman aged 18-29 years with Graves' hyperthyroidism. The material sequenced was blood. This chain joins TRBV25-1 and TRBJ2-1, with D possibly called TRBD1 or TRBD2 (6 bases each). This CDR3 reads CASSEGLKGGEFF. The DNA of the CDR3 is TGTGCCAGCAGTGAAGGTTTGAAGGGGGGCGAGTTCTTC. The whole variable domain, remainder taken from reference TRBV25-1 and TRBJ2-1, is EADIYQTPRYLVIGTGKKITLECSQTMGHDKMYWYQQDPGMELHLIHYSYGVNSTEKGDLSSESTVSRIRTEHFPLTLESARPSHTSQYLCASSEGLKGGEFFGPGTRLTVL.